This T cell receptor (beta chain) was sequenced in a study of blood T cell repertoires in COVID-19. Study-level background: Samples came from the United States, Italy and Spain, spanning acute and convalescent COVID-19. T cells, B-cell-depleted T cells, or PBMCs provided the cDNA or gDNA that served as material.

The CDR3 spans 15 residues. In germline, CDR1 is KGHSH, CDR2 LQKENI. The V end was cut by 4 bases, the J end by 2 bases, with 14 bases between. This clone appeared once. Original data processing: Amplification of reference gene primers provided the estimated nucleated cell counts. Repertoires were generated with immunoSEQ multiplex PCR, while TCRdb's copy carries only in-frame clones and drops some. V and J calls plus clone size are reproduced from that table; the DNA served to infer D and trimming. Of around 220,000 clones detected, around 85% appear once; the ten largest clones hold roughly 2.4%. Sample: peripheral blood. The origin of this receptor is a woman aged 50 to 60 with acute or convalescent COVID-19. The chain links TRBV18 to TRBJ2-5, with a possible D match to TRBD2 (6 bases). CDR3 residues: CASSLPGTAQETQYF. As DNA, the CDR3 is TGTGCCAGCTCACTCCCAGGGACTGCTCAAGAGACCCAGTACTTC.